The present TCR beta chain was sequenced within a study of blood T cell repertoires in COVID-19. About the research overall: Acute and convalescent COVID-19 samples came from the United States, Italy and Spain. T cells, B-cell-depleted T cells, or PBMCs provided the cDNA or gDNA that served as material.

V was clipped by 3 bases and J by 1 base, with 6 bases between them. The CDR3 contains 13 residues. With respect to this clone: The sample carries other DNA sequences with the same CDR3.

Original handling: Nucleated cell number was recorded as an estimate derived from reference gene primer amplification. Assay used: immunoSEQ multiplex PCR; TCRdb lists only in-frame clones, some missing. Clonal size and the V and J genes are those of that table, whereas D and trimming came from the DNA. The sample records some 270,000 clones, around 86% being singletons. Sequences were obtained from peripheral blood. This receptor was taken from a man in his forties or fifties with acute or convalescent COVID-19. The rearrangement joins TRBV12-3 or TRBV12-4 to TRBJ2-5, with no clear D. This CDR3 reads CASSLGSQETQYF. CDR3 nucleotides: TGTGCCAGCAGTTTGGGCAGCCAAGAGACCCAGTACTTC.